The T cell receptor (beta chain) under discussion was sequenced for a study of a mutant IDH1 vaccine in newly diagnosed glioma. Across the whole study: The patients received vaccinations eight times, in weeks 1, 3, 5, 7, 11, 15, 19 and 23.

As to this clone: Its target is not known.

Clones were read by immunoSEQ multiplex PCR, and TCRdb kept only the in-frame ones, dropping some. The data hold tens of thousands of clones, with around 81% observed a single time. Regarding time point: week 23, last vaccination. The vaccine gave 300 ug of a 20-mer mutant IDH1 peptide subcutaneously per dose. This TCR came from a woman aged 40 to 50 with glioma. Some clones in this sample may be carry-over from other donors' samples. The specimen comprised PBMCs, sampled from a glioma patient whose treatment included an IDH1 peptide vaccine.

The CDR3 protein is CASMRPDRAGGEQFF. CDR3 DNA: TGTGCCAGCATGCGTCCAGACCGGGCGGGAGGCGAGCAGTTCTTC. The chain recombines TRBV5-4 with TRBJ2-1; 8 bases are shared with TRBD2. Per the germline V gene, CDR1 is SGHNT and CDR2 is YYREEE (reference sequence). The CDR3 runs 15 residues. V dropped 6 bases and J dropped 10; count of bases not matched to a gene: 15. Complete variable domain (other parts from reference TRBV5-4 and TRBJ2-1): ETGVTQSPTHLIKTRGQQVTLRCSSQSGHNTVSWYQQALGQGPQFIFQYYREEENGRGNFPPRFSGLQFPNYSSELNVNALELDDSALYLCASMRPDRAGGEQFFGPGTRLTVL.